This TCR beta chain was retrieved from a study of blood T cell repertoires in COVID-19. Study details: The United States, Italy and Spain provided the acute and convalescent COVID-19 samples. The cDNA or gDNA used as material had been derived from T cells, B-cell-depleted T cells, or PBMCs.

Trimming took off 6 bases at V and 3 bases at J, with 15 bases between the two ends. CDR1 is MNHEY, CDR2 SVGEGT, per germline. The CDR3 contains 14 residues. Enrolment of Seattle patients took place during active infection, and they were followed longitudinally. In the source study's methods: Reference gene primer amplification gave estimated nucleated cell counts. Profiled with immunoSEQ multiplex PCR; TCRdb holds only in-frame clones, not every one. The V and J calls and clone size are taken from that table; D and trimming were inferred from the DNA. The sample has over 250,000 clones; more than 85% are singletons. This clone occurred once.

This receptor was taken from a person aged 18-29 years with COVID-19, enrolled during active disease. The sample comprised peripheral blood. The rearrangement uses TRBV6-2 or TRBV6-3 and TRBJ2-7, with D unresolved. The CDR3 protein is CASSTTTLGYEQYF. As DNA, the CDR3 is TGTGCCAGCAGCACTACTACCCTAGGCTACGAGCAGTACTTC.